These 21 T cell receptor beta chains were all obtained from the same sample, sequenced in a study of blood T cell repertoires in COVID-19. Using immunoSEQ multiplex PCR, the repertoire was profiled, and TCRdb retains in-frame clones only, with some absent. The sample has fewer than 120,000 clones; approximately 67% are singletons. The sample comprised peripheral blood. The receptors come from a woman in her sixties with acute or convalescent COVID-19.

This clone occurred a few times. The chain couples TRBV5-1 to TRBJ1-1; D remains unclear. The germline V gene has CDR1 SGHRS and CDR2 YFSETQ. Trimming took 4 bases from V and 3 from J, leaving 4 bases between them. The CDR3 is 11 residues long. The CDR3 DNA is TGCGCCAGCAGCCTCGACACTGAAGCTTTCTTT. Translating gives CASSLDTEAFF. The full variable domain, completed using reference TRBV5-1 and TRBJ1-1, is KAGVTQTPRYLIKTRGQQVTLSCSPISGHRSVSWYQQTPGQGLQFLFEYFSETQRNKGNFPGRFSGRQFSNSRSEMNVSTLELGDSALYLCASSLDTEAFFGQGTRLTVV.

In nucleotides, the CDR3 is TGCAGCGTTGGGGCAGAAAATCAGCCCCAGCATTTT. It is translated as CSVGAENQPQHF. V usage is TRBV29-1 and J usage is TRBJ1-5; D is unclear. This CDR3 has 12 residues. V was trimmed by 4 bases and J by 4 bases, leaving 8 bases between them. CDR1 SQVTM and CDR2 ANQGSEA come from the germline V gene.

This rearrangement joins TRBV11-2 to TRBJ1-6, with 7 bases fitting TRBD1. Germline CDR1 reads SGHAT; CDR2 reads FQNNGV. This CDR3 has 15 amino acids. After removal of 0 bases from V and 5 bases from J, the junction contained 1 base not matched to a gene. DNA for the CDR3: TGTGCCAGCAGCTTAGAAGGGGGCGATAATTCACCCCTCCACTTT. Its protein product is CASSLEGGDNSPLHF.

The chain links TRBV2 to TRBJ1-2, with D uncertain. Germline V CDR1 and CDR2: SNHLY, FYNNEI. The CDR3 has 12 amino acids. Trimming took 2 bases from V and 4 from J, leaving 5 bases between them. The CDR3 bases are TGTGCCAGCAGTGAACAGGCCTATGGCTACACCTTC. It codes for CASSEQAYGYTF.

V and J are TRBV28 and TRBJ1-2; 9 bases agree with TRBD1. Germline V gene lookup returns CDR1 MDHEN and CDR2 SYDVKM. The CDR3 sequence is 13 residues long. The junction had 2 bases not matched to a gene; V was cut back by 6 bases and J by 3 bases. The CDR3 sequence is CASRQGADYGYTF. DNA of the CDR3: TGTGCCAGCAGACAGGGGGCGGACTATGGCTACACCTTC.

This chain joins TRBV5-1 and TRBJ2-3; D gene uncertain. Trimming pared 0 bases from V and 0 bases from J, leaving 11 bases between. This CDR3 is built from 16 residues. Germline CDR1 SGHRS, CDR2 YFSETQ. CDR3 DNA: TGCGCCAGCAGCTTGGATGGCACCTCTAGCACAGATACGCAGTATTTT. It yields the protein CASSLDGTSSTDTQYF.

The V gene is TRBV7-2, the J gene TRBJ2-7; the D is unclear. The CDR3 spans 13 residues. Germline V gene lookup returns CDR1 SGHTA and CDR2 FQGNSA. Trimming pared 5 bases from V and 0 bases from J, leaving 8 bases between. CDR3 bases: TGTGCCAGCAGCCCGGGTCACTCCTACGAGCAGTACTTC. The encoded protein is CASSPGHSYEQYF.

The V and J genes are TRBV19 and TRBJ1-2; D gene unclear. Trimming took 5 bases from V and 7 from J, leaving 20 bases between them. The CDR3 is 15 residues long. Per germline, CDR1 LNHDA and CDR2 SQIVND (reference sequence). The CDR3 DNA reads TGTGCCAGTAGTCCCCTGTTCTCCTGGTCGGGTGGCTACACCTTC. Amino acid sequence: CASSPLFSWSGGYTF.

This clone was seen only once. The CDR3 region has the DNA TGTGCCACCAGCACAGTTGGTGGGCGCTCCTACAATGAGCAGTTCTTC. It specifies CATSTVGGRSYNEQFF. This chain links TRBV15 with TRBJ2-1; D not certain. CDR3 length: 16 residues. In germline, CDR1 is LNHNV, CDR2 YYDKDF (reference sequence). Trimming removed 4 bases at V and 0 bases at J, with 13 bases between.

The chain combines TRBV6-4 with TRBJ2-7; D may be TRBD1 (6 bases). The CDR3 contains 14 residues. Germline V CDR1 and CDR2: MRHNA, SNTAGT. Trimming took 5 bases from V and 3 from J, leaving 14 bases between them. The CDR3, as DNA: TGTGCCAGCAGTAAACATTCAGGGGACTACGAGCAGTACTTC. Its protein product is CASSKHSGDYEQYF.

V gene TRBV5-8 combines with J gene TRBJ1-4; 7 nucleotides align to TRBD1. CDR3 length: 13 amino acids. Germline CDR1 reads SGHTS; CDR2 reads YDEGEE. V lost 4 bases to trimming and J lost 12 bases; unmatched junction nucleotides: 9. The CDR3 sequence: CASSLRQGAELFF. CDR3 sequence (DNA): TGTGCCAGCAGCCTCAGACAGGGTGCGGAACTGTTTTTT.

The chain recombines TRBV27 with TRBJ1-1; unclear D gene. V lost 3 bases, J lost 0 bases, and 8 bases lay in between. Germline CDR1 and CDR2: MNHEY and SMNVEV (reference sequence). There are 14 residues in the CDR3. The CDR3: CASSLEAVNTEAFF. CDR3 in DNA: TGTGCCAGCAGTTTGGAGGCGGTGAACACTGAAGCTTTCTTT.

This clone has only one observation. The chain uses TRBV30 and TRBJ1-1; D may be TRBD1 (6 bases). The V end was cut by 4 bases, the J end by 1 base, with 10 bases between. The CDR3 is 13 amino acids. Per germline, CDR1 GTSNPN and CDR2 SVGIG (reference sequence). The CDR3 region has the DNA TGTGCCTGGACCTACAGGGCGAACACTGAAGCTTTCTTT. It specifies CAWTYRANTEAFF.

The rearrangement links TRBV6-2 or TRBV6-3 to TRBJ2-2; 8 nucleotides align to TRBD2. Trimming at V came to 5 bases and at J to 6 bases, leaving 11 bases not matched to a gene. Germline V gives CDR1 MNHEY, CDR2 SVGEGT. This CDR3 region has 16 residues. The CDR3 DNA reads TGTGCCAGCAGTCGCTACGGGACTAGTCTTTCCGGGGAGCTGTTTTTT. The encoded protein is CASSRYGTSLSGELFF.

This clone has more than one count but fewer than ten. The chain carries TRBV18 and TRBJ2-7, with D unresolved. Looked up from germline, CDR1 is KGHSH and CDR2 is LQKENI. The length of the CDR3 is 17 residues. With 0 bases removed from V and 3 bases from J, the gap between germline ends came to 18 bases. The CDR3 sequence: CASSPPLSFPPDYEQYF. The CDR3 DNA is TGTGCCAGCTCACCACCTCTCAGTTTTCCGCCTGACTACGAGCAGTACTTC.

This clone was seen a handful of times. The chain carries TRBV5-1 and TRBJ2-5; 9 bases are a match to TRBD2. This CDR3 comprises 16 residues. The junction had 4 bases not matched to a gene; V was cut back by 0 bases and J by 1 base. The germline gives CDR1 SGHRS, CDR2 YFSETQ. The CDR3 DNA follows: TGCGCCAGCAGCTTGGTTGGCGGGGGGGCCCAAGAGACCCAGTACTTC. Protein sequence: CASSLVGGGAQETQYF.

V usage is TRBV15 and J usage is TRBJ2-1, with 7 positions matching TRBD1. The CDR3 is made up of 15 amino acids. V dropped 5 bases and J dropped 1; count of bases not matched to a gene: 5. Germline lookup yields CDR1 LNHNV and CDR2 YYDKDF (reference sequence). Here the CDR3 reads CATSGQTGSYNEQFF. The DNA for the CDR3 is TGTGCCACCAGCGGACAGACAGGGTCCTACAATGAGCAGTTCTTC.

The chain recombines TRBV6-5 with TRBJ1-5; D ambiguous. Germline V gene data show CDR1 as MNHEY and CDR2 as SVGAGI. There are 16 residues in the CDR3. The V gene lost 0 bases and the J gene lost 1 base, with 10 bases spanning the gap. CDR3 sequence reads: CASSYSPFASNQPQHF. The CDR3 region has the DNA TGTGCCAGCAGTTACTCGCCTTTCGCGAGCAATCAGCCCCAGCATTTT.

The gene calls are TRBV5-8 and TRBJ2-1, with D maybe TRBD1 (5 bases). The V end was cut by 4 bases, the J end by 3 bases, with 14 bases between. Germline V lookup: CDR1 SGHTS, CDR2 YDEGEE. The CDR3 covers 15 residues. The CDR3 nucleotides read TGTGCCAGCAGCAGCCGACAGAATCTCTACAATGAGCAGTTCTTC. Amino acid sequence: CASSSRQNLYNEQFF.

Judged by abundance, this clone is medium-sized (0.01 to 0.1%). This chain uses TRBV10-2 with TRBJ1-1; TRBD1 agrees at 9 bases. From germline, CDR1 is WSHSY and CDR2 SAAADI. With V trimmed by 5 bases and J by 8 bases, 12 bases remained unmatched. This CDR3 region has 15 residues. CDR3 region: CASSFPGQGSPEAFF. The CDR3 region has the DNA TGCGCCAGCAGTTTCCCGGGACAGGGAAGTCCAGAAGCTTTCTTT.

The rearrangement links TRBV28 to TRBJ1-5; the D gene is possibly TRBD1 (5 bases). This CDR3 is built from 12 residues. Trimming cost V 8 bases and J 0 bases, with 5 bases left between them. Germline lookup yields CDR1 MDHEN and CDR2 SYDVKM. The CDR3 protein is CASGASNQPQHF. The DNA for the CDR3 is TGTGCCAGCGGGGCTAGCAATCAGCCCCAGCATTTT.